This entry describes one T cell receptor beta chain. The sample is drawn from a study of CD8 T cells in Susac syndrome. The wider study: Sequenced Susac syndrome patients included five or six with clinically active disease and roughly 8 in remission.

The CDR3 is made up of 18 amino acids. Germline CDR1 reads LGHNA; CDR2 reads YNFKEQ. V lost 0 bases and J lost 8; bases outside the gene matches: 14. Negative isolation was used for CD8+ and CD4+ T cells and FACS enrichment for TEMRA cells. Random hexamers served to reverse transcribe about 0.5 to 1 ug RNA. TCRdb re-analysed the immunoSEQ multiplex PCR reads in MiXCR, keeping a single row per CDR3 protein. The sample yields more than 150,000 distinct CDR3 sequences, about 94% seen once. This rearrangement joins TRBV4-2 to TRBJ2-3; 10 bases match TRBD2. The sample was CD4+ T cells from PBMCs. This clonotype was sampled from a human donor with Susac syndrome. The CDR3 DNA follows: TGTGCCAGCAGCCAAGATCCAGCGGGGGGGCTCTTGGCTGGTACGCAGTATTTT. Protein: CASSQDPAGGLLAGTQYF.